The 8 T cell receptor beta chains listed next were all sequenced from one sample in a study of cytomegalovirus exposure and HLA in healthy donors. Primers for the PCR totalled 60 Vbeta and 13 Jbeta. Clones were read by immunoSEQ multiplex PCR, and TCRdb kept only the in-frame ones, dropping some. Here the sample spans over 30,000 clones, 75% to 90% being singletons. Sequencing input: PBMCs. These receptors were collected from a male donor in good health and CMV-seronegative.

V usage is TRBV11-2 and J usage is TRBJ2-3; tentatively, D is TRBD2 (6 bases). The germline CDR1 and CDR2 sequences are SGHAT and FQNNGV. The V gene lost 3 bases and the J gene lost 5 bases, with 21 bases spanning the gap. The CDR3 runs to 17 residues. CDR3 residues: CASSFGQSGVYKDTQYF. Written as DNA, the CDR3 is TGTGCCAGCAGCTTTGGTCAGTCGGGAGTCTATAAAGATACGCAGTATTTT.

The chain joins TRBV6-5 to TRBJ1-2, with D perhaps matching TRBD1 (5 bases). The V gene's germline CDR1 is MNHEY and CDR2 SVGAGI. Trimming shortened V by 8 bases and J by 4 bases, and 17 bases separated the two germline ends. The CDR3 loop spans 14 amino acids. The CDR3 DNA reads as TGTGCCAGCCAGGGAGGCGGAGTCGTCTATGGCTACACCTTC. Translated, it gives CASQGGGVVYGYTF.

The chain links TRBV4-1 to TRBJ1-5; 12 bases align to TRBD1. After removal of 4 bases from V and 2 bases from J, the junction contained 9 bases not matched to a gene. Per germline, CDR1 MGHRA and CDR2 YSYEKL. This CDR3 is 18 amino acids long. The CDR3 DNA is TGCGCCAGCAGCCTTGGGACAGGGGGCGTACTGGGCAATCAGCCCCAGCATTTT. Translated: CASSLGTGGVLGNQPQHF.

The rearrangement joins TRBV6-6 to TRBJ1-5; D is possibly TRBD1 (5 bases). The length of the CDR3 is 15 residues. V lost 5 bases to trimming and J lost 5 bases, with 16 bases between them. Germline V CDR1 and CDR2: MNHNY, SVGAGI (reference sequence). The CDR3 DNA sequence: TGTGCCAGCAGTCGAAGGACACTCTCGGATCAGCCCCAGCATTTT. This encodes CASSRRTLSDQPQHF.

The CDR3 DNA sequence: TGCGCCAGCAGCTCCGTGAGACAGGGGGTTGATGGCTACACCTTC. It encodes CASSSVRQGVDGYTF. The J gene is TRBJ1-2, the V gene TRBV5-1, with 9 nucleotides matching TRBD1. The V and J ends lost 3 bases and 6 bases, in that order; junction bases with no gene match: 9. CDR3 length: 15 amino acids. The V gene's germline CDR1 is SGHRS and CDR2 YFSETQ.

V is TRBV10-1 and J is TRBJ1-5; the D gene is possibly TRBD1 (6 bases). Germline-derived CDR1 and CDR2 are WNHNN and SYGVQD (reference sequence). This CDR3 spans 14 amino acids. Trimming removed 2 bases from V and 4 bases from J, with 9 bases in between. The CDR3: CASSETGPNQPQHF. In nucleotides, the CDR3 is TGCGCCAGCAGTGAGACAGGGCCTAATCAGCCCCAGCATTTT.

The CDR3 loop is CASSFGAGRLAEQYF. CDR3 coding DNA: TGCGCCAGCAGCTTTGGGGCGGGACGGCTCGCCGAGCAGTACTTC. The chain is built from TRBV5-1 and TRBJ2-7; D perhaps matches TRBD2 (6 bases). Trimming removed 2 bases at V and 6 bases at J, with 18 bases between. Germline CDR1 is SGHRS and CDR2 is YFSETQ. The CDR3 runs to 15 residues.

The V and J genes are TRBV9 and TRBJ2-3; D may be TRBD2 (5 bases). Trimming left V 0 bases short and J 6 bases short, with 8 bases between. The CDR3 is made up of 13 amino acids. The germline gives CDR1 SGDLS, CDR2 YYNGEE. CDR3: CASSVADYDTQYF. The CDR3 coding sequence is TGTGCCAGCAGCGTAGCTGACTACGATACGCAGTATTTT.